This TCR beta chain was retrieved from a study of cytomegalovirus exposure and HLA in healthy donors. The PCR made use of 60 Vbeta and 13 Jbeta primers. TCRdb's copy holds only in-frame clones and misses some; the assay was immunoSEQ multiplex PCR. The sample lists around 100,000 clones; around 74% were seen once. With regard to this clone: The antigen is not known.

Findings and limits, study-wide: The study designated around 150 TCR beta chains cytomegalovirus-associated. Sequence variants that were highly shared formed a cluster that was likely a sequencing artifact. Presence/absence analyses supposed approximately even sequencing depth among donors.

The germline V gene encodes CDR1 SEHNR and CDR2 FQNEAQ (reference sequence). V lost 5 bases and J lost 7; bases outside the gene matches: 5. The CDR3 is 14 amino acids. Specimen: PBMCs. This TCR was recovered from a woman in her 40s in good health and CMV-seronegative. The genes are TRBV7-9 and TRBJ1-2, with 12 bases identical to TRBD1. DNA for the CDR3: TGTGCCAGCAGCCACCGGGACAGGGGGCTTGGCTACACCTTC. Translated, it gives CASSHRDRGLGYTF.